This is a list of T cell receptor beta chains from one sample in a study of T cell responses to AZD1222 COVID-19 vaccine. Clones were read by immunoSEQ multiplex PCR, and TCRdb kept only the in-frame ones, dropping some. The table has roughly 100,000 clones, approximately 90% seen once; the top ten hold 9.1%. The specimen comprised peripheral blood, sampled on day 0 of AZD1222 vaccination. These receptors were taken from an adult in good health. CDR3s leave out the opening cysteine and the closing phenylalanine or tryptophan.

j_gene	v_gene	CDR3aa
TRBJ1-2	TRBV3-1/TRBV3-2	ASSRTGGEGYT
TRBJ1-6	TRBV3-1/TRBV3-2	ASSQFIGQPNSPLH
TRBJ1-2	TRBV2	ASSLRDSTGYT
TRBJ2-1	TRBV10-2	ASSENLGDEQF
TRBJ2-1	TRBV25-1	ASSPTSGSANSYNEQF
TRBJ1-5	TRBV28	ASRTGQGGHGNQPQH
TRBJ1-1	TRBV19	ASSPRGGLYTEAF
TRBJ1-2	TRBV4-3	ASSPGVGNYGYT
TRBJ1-3	TRBV10-3	AISAGQGGNTIY
TRBJ2-2	TRBV4-2	ASSRGGSGELF
TRBJ1-1	TRBV6-2/TRBV6-3	ASSYDSKWGTRNTEAF
TRBJ1-1	TRBV27	ASSLGANTEAF
TRBJ2-5	TRBV6-2/TRBV6-3	ASSYGGSRETQY
TRBJ1-6	TRBV28	ASSPGGQGGSPLH
TRBJ1-4	TRBV28	ASRGEGGTNEKLF
TRBJ2-5	TRBV30	AWSNRGYQETQY
TRBJ2-5	TRBV4-3	ASSQGQGRETQY
TRBJ2-3	TRBV19	ASSIGPGQGGDTQY
TRBJ2-5	TRBV2	ASSEVVETQY
TRBJ2-7	TRBV3-1/TRBV3-2	ASSTASGSNEQY
TRBJ1-2	TRBV6-6	ASSYSEDGYT
TRBJ2-7	TRBV7-9	ASSPGDHYYEQY
TRBJ1-2	TRBV7-9	ASSLRDVGYT
TRBJ2-7	TRBV7-3	ASSPPDRAHEQY
TRBJ1-5	TRBV12-3/TRBV12-4	ASSLGSDQPQH
TRBJ2-5	TRBV7-2	ASSAWDRAALMDTQY
TRBJ1-6	TRBV27	ASSGREGSPLH
TRBJ1-4	TRBV29-1	SVWAGGTATNEKLF
TRBJ2-7	TRBV9	ASSRRASGSTREQY
TRBJ2-1	TRBV7-9	ASSLRGGNEQF
TRBJ2-2	TRBV28	ASSPGDSGRVGELF
TRBJ1-4	TRBV5-1	ASSFSAGNEKLF
TRBJ2-1	TRBV3-1/TRBV3-2	ASSQAGQPYNEQF
TRBJ2-7	TRBV11-3	ASSLVVAQREPLYEQY
TRBJ1-5	TRBV2	ASRLQSGWDQPQH
TRBJ2-7	TRBV5-1	ASSLESSGYEQY
TRBJ1-1	TRBV12-3/TRBV12-4	ASSVGQNTEAF
TRBJ1-2	TRBV19	ASSTPLFSYGYT
TRBJ2-5	TRBV2	ASSDIPLAGETQY
TRBJ2-3	TRBV7-3	ASSSGLAGELRTDTQY
TRBJ2-2	TRBV3-1/TRBV3-2	ASSHWGTGELF